This is a list of T cell receptor beta chains from one sample in a study of OX40 agonist ivuxolimab in advanced cancers. This table comes from immunoSEQ multiplex PCR, and its TCRdb copy is limited to in-frame clones, with some not included. The table lists about 50,000 clones, approximately 91% of them singletons, with roughly 0.75% in the top ten. This specimen consisted of CD4+ or CD8+ T cells sorted from blood, obtained in a trial of the OX40 agonist ivuxolimab. Receptors originate from an adult with an advanced solid tumor such as melanoma, head and neck, liver or kidney cancer. The CDR3 runs from the conserved cysteine through the conserved F or W. The order of the fields is D gene, J gene, V gene, clone size, CDR3 protein, CDR3 DNA. D genes are given only for firm matches. Part of the rows lack a size; the others show once, few, many or a class for expanded clones.

TRBD1,TRBJ1-2,TRBV10-1,-,CASSADRDRGYTF,TGCGCCAGCAGTGCCGACAGGGACCGTGGCTACACCTTC
-,TRBJ1-3,TRBV4-1,-,CASSQEPPFTSGNTIYF,TGCGCCAGCAGCCAAGAACCCCCTTTCACCTCTGGAAACACCATATATTTT
TRBD2,TRBJ2-5,TRBV5-5,-,CASSTQGAGVRETQYF,TGTGCCAGCAGCACTCAAGGGGCGGGGGTCCGGGAGACCCAGTACTTC
-,TRBJ1-5,TRBV7-2,few,CASSLTVNSNQPQHF,TGTGCCAGCAGCTTGACAGTTAATAGCAATCAGCCCCAGCATTTT
-,TRBJ1-5,TRBV7-2,-,CASSLGRSNQPQHF,TGTGCCAGCAGCTTGGGACGGAGCAATCAGCCCCAGCATTTT
-,TRBJ2-3,TRBV7-8,-,CASSRRTAISDTQYF,TGTGCCAGCAGCCGCCGGACAGCTATTTCAGATACGCAGTATTTT
-,TRBJ1-1,TRBV7-2,-,CASSLLMNEAFF,TGTGCCAGCAGCTTATTGATGAATGAAGCTTTCTTT
-,TRBJ1-3,TRBV5-1,-,CASTTVSGNTIYF,TGCGCCAGCACCACAGTCTCTGGAAACACCATATATTTT
-,TRBJ2-7,TRBV4-2,-,CASSQDPVGTYEQYF,TGTGCCAGCAGCCAAGACCCCGTAGGAACCTACGAGCAGTACTTC
TRBD2,TRBJ2-1,TRBV23-1,-,CASTWFASSGSGDEQFF,TGCGCCAGCACCTGGTTCGCCTCGAGCGGGAGTGGGGATGAGCAGTTCTTC
-,TRBJ1-1,TRBV4-1,-,CASSQDQTVSNTEAFF,TGCGCCAGCAGCCAAGATCAAACAGTTTCTAACACTGAAGCTTTCTTT
TRBD1,TRBJ2-7,TRBV15,once,CATSRDTGTGDEQYF,TGTGCCACCAGCAGAGATACCGGGACAGGAGACGAGCAGTACTTC
-,TRBJ1-1,TRBV2,-,CASSEQAGRRTEAFF,TGTGCCAGCAGTGAACAGGCAGGGCGAAGGACTGAAGCTTTCTTT
TRBD2,TRBJ2-7,TRBV5-1,-,CASSFTSGASYEQYF,TGCGCCAGCAGCTTTACTAGCGGGGCCTCCTACGAGCAGTACTTC
-,TRBJ1-4,TRBV27,-,CASSSGAFAATNEKLFF,TGTGCCAGCTCCTCAGGGGCCTTCGCTGCAACTAATGAAAAACTGTTTTTT
TRBD1,TRBJ1-6,TRBV6-5,-,CASRYSGTGLTPLHF,TGTGCCAGCAGATACTCCGGGACAGGGCTAACACCCCTCCACTTT
TRBD1,TRBJ1-3,TRBV4-3,-,CASSHGTATGNTIYF,TGCGCCAGCAGCCACGGGACAGCTACTGGAAACACCATATATTTT
-,TRBJ2-3,TRBV2,-,CASSSVTDTQYF,TGTGCCAGCAGTAGTGTTACAGATACGCAGTATTTT
-,TRBJ1-2,TRBV5-4,-,CASSPPLGGGYGYTF,TGTGCCAGCAGCCCGCCTTTAGGAGGGGGCTATGGCTACACCTTC
TRBD2,TRBJ2-3,TRBV19,-,CASTDSGSSDTQYF,TGTGCCAGTACCGATAGCGGGAGTTCAGATACGCAGTATTTT
TRBD1,TRBJ1-5,TRBV19,-,CASSLRQGGGQPQHF,TGTGCCAGTAGTCTACGACAGGGGGGGGGTCAGCCCCAGCATTTT
-,TRBJ1-1,TRBV6-1,-,CASLDYTEAFF,TGTGCCAGCTTGGATTACACTGAAGCTTTCTTT
-,TRBJ2-2,TRBV4-1,-,CASSQGYRDPGELFF,TGCGCCAGCAGCCAAGGATACAGGGACCCCGGGGAGCTGTTTTTT
-,TRBJ2-5,TRBV28,-,CASSPSGLREETQYF,TGTGCCAGCAGTCCATCCGGATTGAGGGAAGAGACCCAGTACTTC
TRBD1,TRBJ1-5,TRBV19,-,CASSTTQGERRNQPQHF,TGTGCCAGTAGTACCACACAGGGGGAAAGACGCAATCAGCCCCAGCATTTT
-,TRBJ2-5,TRBV7-6,-,CASVGAGDQETQYF,TGTGCCAGCGTGGGCGCAGGAGACCAAGAGACCCAGTACTTC
TRBD1,TRBJ1-5,TRBV2,-,CATGTGPNQPQHF,TGTGCCACCGGGACAGGGCCTAATCAGCCCCAGCATTTT
-,TRBJ1-1,TRBV6-1,-,CASSAVGNTEAFF,TGTGCCAGCAGTGCCGTGGGGAACACTGAAGCTTTCTTT
TRBD2,TRBJ2-3,TRBV5-4,-,CASSPAGTSGVTQYF,TGTGCCAGCAGCCCCGCCGGGACTAGCGGGGTTACGCAGTATTTT
-,TRBJ2-3,TRBV6-5,-,CASRQVGGRDTQYF,TGTGCCAGCCGCCAGGTGGGGGGCCGGGATACGCAGTATTTT
-,TRBJ1-1,TRBV6-5,-,CASSLLGATEAFF,TGTGCCAGCAGTCTCCTGGGGGCCACTGAAGCTTTCTTT
-,TRBJ1-6,TRBV27,-,CASTYQESSYNSPLHF,TGTGCCAGCACCTATCAAGAAAGCTCCTATAATTCACCCCTCCACTTT
-,TRBJ2-2,TRBV7-8,-,CASSPTPTGELFF,TGTGCCAGCAGCCCCACTCCCACCGGGGAGCTGTTTTTT
TRBD1,TRBJ1-1,TRBV19,-,CASMGARGGLNTEAFF,TGTGCCAGTATGGGTGCCAGAGGGGGCTTGAACACTGAAGCTTTCTTT
-,TRBJ1-6,TRBV5-4,-,CASSLRTGNSPLHF,TGTGCCAGCAGCTTAAGGACTGGGAATTCACCCCTCCACTTT
-,TRBJ1-2,TRBV7-2,-,CASSLEFGETGNGYTF,TGTGCCAGCAGCTTGGAATTCGGGGAGACGGGTAATGGCTACACCTTC
-,TRBJ1-1,TRBV30,-,CAWSRGINAEAFF,TGTGCCTGGAGTAGGGGCATAAACGCTGAAGCTTTCTTT
-,TRBJ2-5,TRBV27,once,CASSLRRTGGEETQYF,TGTGCCAGCAGTTTACGCCGAACTGGGGGCGAAGAGACCCAGTACTTC
TRBD2,TRBJ2-7,TRBV7-6,-,CASSSLAGATYEQYF,TGTGCCAGCAGCTCCTTAGCGGGCGCCACCTACGAGCAGTACTTC
-,TRBJ1-6,TRBV30,once,CAWSVVRGALGPYNSPLHF,TGTGCCTGGAGTGTTGTTCGAGGGGCCCTGGGTCCCTATAATTCACCCCTCCACTTT
-,TRBJ2-1,TRBV12-5,-,CASARFDNEQFF,TGTGCTAGTGCCCGGTTCGACAATGAGCAGTTCTTC
-,TRBJ1-3,TRBV5-5,-,CASSDYRVRGSSGNTIYF,TGTGCCAGCAGCGATTACAGGGTCCGCGGGTCATCTGGAAACACCATATATTTT
TRBD2,TRBJ2-1,TRBV27,-,CASTLAGGLYNEQFF,TGTGCCAGCACCCTAGCGGGAGGCCTTTACAATGAGCAGTTCTTC
-,TRBJ2-3,TRBV19,-,CASSITSDATDTQYF,TGTGCCAGTAGTATCACTTCGGACGCCACAGATACGCAGTATTTT
-,TRBJ1-5,TRBV30,once,CAWSKNNQPQHF,TGTGCCTGGAGTAAGAATAATCAGCCCCAGCATTTT
-,TRBJ1-3,TRBV19,-,CATAGAWGNTIYF,TGTGCCACCGCAGGGGCCTGGGGAAACACCATATATTTT
TRBD1,TRBJ2-2,TRBV5-8,once,CASSLGTGVTGELFF,TGTGCCAGCAGCTTGGGGACAGGGGTGACCGGGGAGCTGTTTTTT
-,TRBJ2-5,TRBV2,-,CASSGLRSQETQYF,TGTGCCAGCAGTGGTCTGCGGAGTCAAGAGACCCAGTACTTC